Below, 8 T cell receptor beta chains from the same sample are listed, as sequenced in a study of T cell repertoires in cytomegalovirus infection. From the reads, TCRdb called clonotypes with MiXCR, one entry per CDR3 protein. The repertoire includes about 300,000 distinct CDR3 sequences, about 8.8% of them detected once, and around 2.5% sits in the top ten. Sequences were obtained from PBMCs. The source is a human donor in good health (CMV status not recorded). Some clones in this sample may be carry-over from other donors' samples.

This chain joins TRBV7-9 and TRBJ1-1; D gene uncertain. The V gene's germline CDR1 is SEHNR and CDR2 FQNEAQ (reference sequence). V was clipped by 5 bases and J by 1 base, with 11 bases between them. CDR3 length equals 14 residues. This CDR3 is CASSGRAGNTEAFF. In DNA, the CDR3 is TGTGCCAGCAGCGGACGGGCAGGGAACACTGAAGCTTTCTTT.

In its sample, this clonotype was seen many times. The CDR3 nucleotides are TGTGCCAGCAGCTTAGTGTCGGGCCGCACAGATACGCAGTATTTT. It specifies CASSLVSGRTDTQYF. This chain uses TRBV7-9 with TRBJ2-3; unclear D gene. There are 15 residues in the CDR3. The V gene lost 1 base and the J gene lost 1 base, with 9 bases spanning the gap. Germline V gene lookup returns CDR1 SEHNR and CDR2 FQNEAQ (reference sequence).

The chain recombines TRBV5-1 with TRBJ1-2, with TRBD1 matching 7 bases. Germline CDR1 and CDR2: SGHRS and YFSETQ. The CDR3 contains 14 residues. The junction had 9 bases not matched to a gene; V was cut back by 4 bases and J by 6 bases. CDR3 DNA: TGCGCCAGCAGCGTCGGACAGGCGTTCAATGGCTACACCTTC. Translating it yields CASSVGQAFNGYTF.

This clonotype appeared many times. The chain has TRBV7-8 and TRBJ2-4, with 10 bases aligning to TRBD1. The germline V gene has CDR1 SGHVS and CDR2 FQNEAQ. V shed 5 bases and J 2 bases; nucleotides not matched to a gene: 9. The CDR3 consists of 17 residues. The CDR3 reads CASSLPGQGVSKNIQYF. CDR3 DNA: TGTGCCAGCAGCCTTCCTGGACAGGGGGTCTCCAAAAACATTCAGTACTTC.

In DNA form, the CDR3 reads TGCAGCGTTGAAGGAGTGACACGGAGGGAGCAGTACTTC. Encoded protein: CSVEGVTRREQYF. This chain connects TRBV29-1 to TRBJ2-7, with a possible D match to TRBD2 (5 bases). V lost 1 base and J lost 7, with 14 bases in between. The CDR3 is 13 amino acids. Germline V gene data show CDR1 as SQVTM and CDR2 as ANQGSEA.

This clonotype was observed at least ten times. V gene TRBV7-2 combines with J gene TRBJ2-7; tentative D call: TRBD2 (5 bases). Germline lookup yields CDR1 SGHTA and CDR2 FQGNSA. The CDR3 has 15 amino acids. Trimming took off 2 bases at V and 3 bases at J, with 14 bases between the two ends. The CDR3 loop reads CASSLTDGLFYEQYF. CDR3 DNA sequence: TGTGCCAGCAGCTTAACGGACGGACTCTTCTACGAGCAGTACTTC.

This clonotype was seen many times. In DNA, the CDR3 is TGCAGTGCTACTACCCCGGACAGGGCCTTGTTAAGTAAGGGCAATCAGCCCCAGCATTTT. Its protein product is CSATTPDRALLSKGNQPQHF. The rearrangement links TRBV20-1 to TRBJ1-5, with 8 bases matching TRBD1. The germline V gene encodes CDR1 DFQATT and CDR2 SNEGSKA (reference sequence). This CDR3 is 20 amino acids long. V lost 4 bases and J lost 2; bases outside the gene matches: 22.

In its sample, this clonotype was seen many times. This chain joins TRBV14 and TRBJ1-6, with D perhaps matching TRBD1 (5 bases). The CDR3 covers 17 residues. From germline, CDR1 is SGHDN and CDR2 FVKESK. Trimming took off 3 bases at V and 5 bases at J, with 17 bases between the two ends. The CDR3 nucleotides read TGTGCCAGCAGCCAGGGGATCCGGGGCACAAATAATTCACCCCTCCACTTT. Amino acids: CASSQGIRGTNNSPLHF.